The 26 T cell receptor beta chains in this list originate from one sample, sequenced in a study of radiotherapy plus CTLA-4 blockade in lung cancer. Measured with immunoSEQ multiplex PCR; TCRdb has only the in-frame clones, and not every one. Of 81,000 or so clones in the sample, 84% were seen once. The specimen was peripheral blood, collected from a patient treated with radiotherapy plus ipilimumab. The receptor set was obtained from a human donor with non-small cell lung cancer who had stable disease on radiotherapy plus ipilimumab.

This clone has more than one count but fewer than ten. The chain carries TRBV30 and TRBJ1-2; D may be TRBD1 (5 bases). Per germline, CDR1 GTSNPN and CDR2 SVGIG (reference sequence). Trimming took 0 bases from V and 6 from J, leaving 20 bases between them. CDR3 length: 16 amino acids. CDR3 sequence reads: CAWSVGQGRDLDGYTF. DNA for the CDR3: TGTGCCTGGAGTGTCGGGCAAGGCAGGGATCTAGATGGCTACACCTTC.

The rearrangement uses TRBV6-5 and TRBJ2-7; 9 positions match TRBD2. The CDR3 extends over 15 amino acids. CDR1 and CDR2 (germline): MNHEY, SVGAGI. V was clipped by 7 bases and J by 2 bases; unmatched bases: 9. The DNA for the CDR3 is TGTGCCAGCACCACCTCAGCGGGGGGAACCTACGAGCAGTACTTC. This encodes CASTTSAGGTYEQYF.

The chain employs TRBV18 and TRBJ1-1; a possible D gene is TRBD1 (5 bases). The germline gives CDR1 KGHSH, CDR2 LQKENI. The CDR3 loop spans 14 amino acids. Between the trimmed V and J ends, which lost 5 bases and 1 base, there was a span of 11 bases. In DNA, the CDR3 is TGTGCCAGCTCATCTGGGACGGCGAACACTGAAGCTTTCTTT. Its translation is CASSSGTANTEAFF.

The CDR3 DNA reads TGTGCCAGCAGTGCCCGGGGCGAGGGCTACGAGCAGTACTTC. This gives the protein CASSARGEGYEQYF. This chain connects TRBV27 to TRBJ2-7; D may correspond to TRBD1 or TRBD2 (5 bases each). This CDR3 is 14 amino acids long. Looked up from germline, CDR1 is MNHEY and CDR2 is SMNVEV (reference sequence). Trimming shortened V by 5 bases and J by 3 bases, and 14 bases separated the two germline ends.

This chain connects TRBV6-5 to TRBJ2-7, with 7 bases lining up with TRBD2. The length of the CDR3 is 12 residues. V dropped 7 bases and J dropped 7; count of bases not matched to a gene: 7. Germline CDR1 is MNHEY and CDR2 is SVGAGI. CDR3 DNA: TGTGCCAGCACCACCGGGGGGAGAGAGCAGTACTTC. Protein: CASTTGGREQYF.

V and J are TRBV5-4 and TRBJ2-7; 13 bases line up with TRBD2. Per germline, CDR1 SGHNT and CDR2 YYREEE (reference sequence). After removal of 4 bases from V and 6 bases from J, the junction contained 7 bases not matched to a gene. This CDR3 comprises 15 residues. The CDR3 is CASSVRGLAGSEQYF. The CDR3 DNA sequence: TGTGCCAGCAGCGTGCGGGGACTAGCGGGGAGCGAGCAGTACTTC.

The J gene is TRBJ2-3, the V gene TRBV7-6; 11 positions agree with TRBD2. V trimming: 4 bases; J trimming: 11 bases; junction bases outside the gene matches: 8. Germline-derived CDR1 and CDR2 are SGHVS and FNYEAQ. The CDR3 runs 14 residues. The CDR3 DNA reads as TGTGCCAGCAGCTCTAGGTCCGGGACTAGCGGGCAGTATTTT. It is translated as CASSSRSGTSGQYF.

The chain combines TRBV19 with TRBJ1-5; a possible D gene is TRBD1 (5 bases). Trimming removed 5 bases at V and 4 bases at J, with 18 bases between. Per the germline V gene, CDR1 is LNHDA and CDR2 is SQIVND (reference sequence). The CDR3 length is 16 residues. Here the CDR3 DNA reads TGTGCCAGTAGTCCGATAGAGGGGTTTAGGAATCAGCCCCAGCATTTT. It encodes CASSPIEGFRNQPQHF.

V gene TRBV28 combines with J gene TRBJ1-5; D is unresolved. CDR1 MDHEN and CDR2 SYDVKM come from the germline V gene. The CDR3 runs 13 residues. Trimming pared 5 bases from V and 3 bases from J, leaving 8 bases between. The CDR3 loop is CASSPIINQPQHF. CDR3 coding DNA: TGTGCCAGCAGTCCAATTATCAATCAGCCCCAGCATTTT.

This CDR3 reads CASRRGLAGSSYEQYF. In nucleotides, the CDR3 is TGTGCCAGCCGCAGAGGGCTAGCGGGGAGCTCCTACGAGCAGTACTTC. The chain combines TRBV27 with TRBJ2-7; 9 nucleotides line up with TRBD2. V shed 8 bases, J shed 0 bases, and the junction held 11 bases outside the gene matches. Germline CDR1 reads MNHEY; CDR2 reads SMNVEV (reference sequence). This CDR3 contains 16 residues.

The J gene is TRBJ2-1, the V gene TRBV10-1; 7 bases align to TRBD2. Germline values: CDR1 WNHNN, CDR2 SYGVQD (reference sequence). The CDR3 covers 16 residues. V lost 3 bases and J lost 6; bases outside the gene matches: 11. The DNA of the CDR3 is TGCGCCAGCAGTGATTCGGGACTACCTTTCCCCAATGAGCAGTTCTTC. This encodes CASSDSGLPFPNEQFF.

V and J are TRBV19 and TRBJ1-4, with no clear D. CDR1 and CDR2 from the germline V gene are LNHDA and SQIVND (reference sequence). CDR3 length equals 15 residues. Trimming removed 6 bases from V and 5 bases from J, with 16 bases in between. Written as DNA, the CDR3 is TGTGCCAGTAGATCACCGGGCCATATAAATGAAAAACTGTTTTTT. Translating gives CASRSPGHINEKLFF.

There are a few counts of this clone. The chain is built from TRBV4-2 and TRBJ2-5; the match to TRBD2 covers 12 bases. Germline V gene lookup returns CDR1 LGHNA and CDR2 YNFKEQ. CDR3 length: 18 residues. V trimming: 0 bases; J trimming: 4 bases; junction bases outside the gene matches: 9. The CDR3 DNA is TGTGCCAGCAGCCAAGACGTCGTGACTAGCGGGAGTGGAGAGACCCAGTACTTC. It yields the protein CASSQDVVTSGSGETQYF.

The chain combines TRBV18 with TRBJ2-5, with 12 bases lining up with TRBD2. The germline gives CDR1 KGHSH, CDR2 LQKENI. This CDR3 region has 18 residues. V lost 2 bases and J lost 2; bases outside the gene matches: 9. CDR3 nucleotide sequence: TGTGCCAGCTCACCAATGACTAGCGGGGGCGGCTATCAAGAGACCCAGTACTTC. The encoded protein is CASSPMTSGGGYQETQYF.

The chain uses TRBV14 and TRBJ2-7; D gene unclear. This CDR3 is built from 14 residues. V shed 0 bases and J shed 1 base, with 7 bases lying between them. Germline CDR1 and CDR2: SGHDN and FVKESK. The CDR3 is CASSQDWLSYEQYF. CDR3 sequence (DNA): TGTGCCAGCAGCCAAGATTGGCTGTCCTACGAGCAGTACTTC.

This rearrangement joins TRBV5-1 to TRBJ2-2; TRBD1 is a possible D gene (6 bases). This CDR3 contains 16 residues. Looked up from germline, CDR1 is SGHRS and CDR2 is YFSETQ. V lost 3 bases and J 2 bases, leaving 14 bases between the germline ends. CDR3 protein: CASSSTGSINTGELFF. In DNA form, the CDR3 reads TGCGCCAGCAGCTCGACAGGTAGCATCAACACCGGGGAGCTGTTTTTT.

This clone was observed once. Other DNA sequences in this specimen translate into the identical CDR3. The rearrangement joins TRBV2 to TRBJ2-7; the D call may be TRBD1 or TRBD2 (5 bases each). The CDR3 covers 12 residues. Per the germline V gene, CDR1 is SNHLY and CDR2 is FYNNEI. Trimming shortened V by 5 bases and J by 4 bases, and 9 bases separated the two germline ends. The DNA of the CDR3 is TGTGCCAGCAGTTTGGGGGTTTACGAGCAGTACTTC. This translates into CASSLGVYEQYF.

The chain has TRBV28 and TRBJ1-2; possible D gene TRBD1, 5 bases. There are 13 residues in the CDR3. CDR1 is MDHEN, CDR2 SYDVKM, per germline. The V and J ends lost 8 bases and 2 bases respectively, with 12 bases between them. Here the CDR3 DNA reads TGTGCCAGCCGTTGGGACGGAAACTATGGCTACACCTTC. As protein: CASRWDGNYGYTF.

V gene TRBV9 combines with J gene TRBJ1-2; TRBD1 matches at 10 bases. This CDR3 spans 16 amino acids. V lost 0 bases, J lost 6 bases, and 8 bases stayed unmatched. Germline lookup yields CDR1 SGDLS and CDR2 YYNGEE. The CDR3 reads CASSVAPGQGSDGYTF. For the CDR3, the DNA is TGTGCCAGCAGCGTAGCCCCGGGACAGGGGAGCGATGGCTACACCTTC.

This rearrangement joins TRBV28 to TRBJ2-7; D perhaps matches TRBD1 (5 bases). Trimming shortened V by 7 bases and J by 2 bases, and 18 bases separated the two germline ends. In germline, CDR1 is MDHEN, CDR2 SYDVKM. The CDR3 loop spans 15 amino acids. CDR3 in amino acids: CASNRDDSNPYEQYF. The CDR3 nucleotides read TGTGCCAGCAACCGCGACGACAGTAATCCCTACGAGCAGTACTTC.

The J gene is TRBJ1-4, the V gene TRBV10-1; 7 bases are a match to TRBD1. From germline, CDR1 is WNHNN and CDR2 SYGVQD (reference sequence). The CDR3 covers 16 residues. Germline trimming cut 10 bases from V and 0 bases from J; bases unmatched to any gene: 11. The CDR3 DNA reads TGCGCCACCTCCCCGGGGACAGAACCAACTAATGAAAAACTGTTTTTT. This translates into CATSPGTEPTNEKLFF.

This clone is a singleton in its sample. The chain combines TRBV7-9 with TRBJ2-2; no clear D gene. V was pared by 1 base and J by 8 bases, with 5 bases between. CDR1 is SEHNR, CDR2 FQNEAQ, per germline (reference sequence). The CDR3 spans 12 residues. DNA of the CDR3: TGTGCCAGCAGCTTAGAGAGGGGGGAGCTGTTTTTT. Its translation: CASSLERGELFF.

This clone was observed a single time. A read error may account for a junction end that differs from germline. CDR3 amino acids: CASSPGGGSGQEAQYF. As DNA, the CDR3 is TGTGCCAGCAGCCCTGGGGGGGGGTCTGGACAAGAGGCCCAGTACTTC. V is TRBV7-9 and J is TRBJ2-5; the match to TRBD2 covers 7 bases. This CDR3 contains 16 residues. Germline V CDR1 and CDR2: SEHNR, FQNEAQ (reference sequence).

The chain couples TRBV28 to TRBJ1-2; D gene unclear. CDR1 and CDR2 from the germline V gene are MDHEN and SYDVKM. CDR3 length: 11 amino acids. Trimming removed 3 bases at V and 7 bases at J, with 6 bases between. CDR3 sequence (DNA): TGTGCCAGCAGTTTGATAGGTGGCTACACCTTC. Protein: CASSLIGGYTF.

The chain combines TRBV7-8 with TRBJ1-3; D is possibly TRBD1 (6 bases). The CDR3 has 17 residues. V lost 4 bases, J lost 0 bases, and 16 bases lay in between. Germline V gives CDR1 SGHVS, CDR2 FQNEAQ. CDR3 bases: TGTGCCAGCAGCTCCGGGGGCGGGAGCGGCTCTGGAAACACCATATATTTT. This codes for CASSSGGGSGSGNTIYF.

The V gene is TRBV7-2, the J gene TRBJ1-3; no clear D. The length of the CDR3 is 14 residues. V lost 1 base and J 2 bases, leaving 6 bases between the germline ends. The V gene's germline CDR1 is SGHTA and CDR2 FQGNSA. The CDR3 spells CASSLGGPGNTIYF. The CDR3 DNA is TGTGCCAGCAGCTTAGGTGGGCCTGGAAACACCATATATTTT.